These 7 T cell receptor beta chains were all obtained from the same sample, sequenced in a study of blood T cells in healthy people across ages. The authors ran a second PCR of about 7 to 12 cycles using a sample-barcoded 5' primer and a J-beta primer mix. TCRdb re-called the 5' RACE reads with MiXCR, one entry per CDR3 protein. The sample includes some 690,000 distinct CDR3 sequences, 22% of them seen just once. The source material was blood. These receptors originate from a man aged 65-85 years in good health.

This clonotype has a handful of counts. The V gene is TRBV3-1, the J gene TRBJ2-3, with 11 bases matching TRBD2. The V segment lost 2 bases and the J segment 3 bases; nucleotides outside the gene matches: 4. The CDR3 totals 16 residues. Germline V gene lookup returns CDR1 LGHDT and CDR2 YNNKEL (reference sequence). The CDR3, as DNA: TGTGCCAGCAGCCAACGACCTAGCGGGGGGACAGATACGCAGTATTTT. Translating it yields CASSQRPSGGTDTQYF.

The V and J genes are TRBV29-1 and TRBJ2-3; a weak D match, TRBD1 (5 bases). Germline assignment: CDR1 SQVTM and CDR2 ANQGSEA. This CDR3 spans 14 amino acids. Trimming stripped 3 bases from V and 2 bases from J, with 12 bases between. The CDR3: CSVDIGASTDTQYF. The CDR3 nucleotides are TGCAGCGTTGATATAGGGGCATCCACAGATACGCAGTATTTT.

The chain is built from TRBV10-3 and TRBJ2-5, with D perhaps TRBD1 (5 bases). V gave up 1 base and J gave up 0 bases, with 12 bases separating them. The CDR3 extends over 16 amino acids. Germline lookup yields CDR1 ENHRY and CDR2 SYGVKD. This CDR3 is CAISEFFLTDQETQYF. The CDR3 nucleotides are TGTGCCATCAGTGAGTTTTTCTTGACAGACCAAGAGACCCAGTACTTC.

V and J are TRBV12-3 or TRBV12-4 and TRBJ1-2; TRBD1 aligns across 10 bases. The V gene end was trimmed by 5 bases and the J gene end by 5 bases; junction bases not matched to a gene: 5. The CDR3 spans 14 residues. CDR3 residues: CASSAGTGVYGYTF. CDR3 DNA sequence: TGTGCCAGCAGTGCGGGGACAGGGGTGTATGGCTACACCTTC.

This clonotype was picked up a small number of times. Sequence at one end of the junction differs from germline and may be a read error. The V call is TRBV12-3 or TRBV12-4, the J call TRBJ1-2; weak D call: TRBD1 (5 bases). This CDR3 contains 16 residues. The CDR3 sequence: CAGSLRGRLFYYGYTF. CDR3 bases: TGTGCCGGCAGTCTCCGGGGACGTCTGTTCTACTATGGCTACACCTTC.

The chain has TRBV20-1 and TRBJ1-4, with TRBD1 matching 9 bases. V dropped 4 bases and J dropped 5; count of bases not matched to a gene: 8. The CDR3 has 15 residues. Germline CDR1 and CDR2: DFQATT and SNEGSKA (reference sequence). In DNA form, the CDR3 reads TGCAGTGCTAATGGGGACAGGGCAAAAAATGAAAAACTGTTTTTT. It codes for CSANGDRAKNEKLFF.

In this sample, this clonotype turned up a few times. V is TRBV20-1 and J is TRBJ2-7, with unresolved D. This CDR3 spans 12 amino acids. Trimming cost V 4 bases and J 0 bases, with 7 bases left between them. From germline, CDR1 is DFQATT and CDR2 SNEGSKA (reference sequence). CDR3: CSATRISYEQYF. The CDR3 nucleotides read TGCAGTGCTACCAGGATCTCCTACGAGCAGTACTTC.